Below, 27 T cell receptor beta chains from the same sample are listed, as sequenced in a study of blood T cells in healthy people across ages. A sample-barcoded 5' primer and a J-beta primer mix were used in a second PCR of roughly 7 to 11 cycles. Via MiXCR, TCRdb re-called the 5' RACE reads, giving one row per CDR3 protein. The repertoire holds some 800,000 distinct CDR3 sequences, with roughly 44% as singletons. Material: blood. The receptors here all came from a man aged 60 to 69 in good health.

This clonotype was seen repeatedly, ten times or more. The chain uses TRBV12-3 or TRBV12-4 and TRBJ2-5; no firm D call. V lost 1 base and J 2 bases, leaving 5 bases between the germline ends. The CDR3 consists of 13 residues. The CDR3 DNA reads TGTGCCAGCAGTTTAGAATCGCAAGAGACCCAGTACTTC. Protein product: CASSLESQETQYF.

Comments on this clonotype: This may be a read error: a much more frequent sequence differs by one nucleotide. V gene TRBV30 combines with J gene TRBJ2-5; TRBD1 agrees at 7 bases. The CDR3 has 13 residues. Germline V lookup: CDR1 GTSNPN, CDR2 SVGIG (reference sequence). J was trimmed by 8 bases and V by 1 base; bases with no gene match: 7. The CDR3 sequence: CAWSAQGGETQYF. As DNA, the CDR3 is TGTGCCTGGAGTGCACAAGGGGGCGAAACCCAGTACTTC.

The chain has TRBV3-1 and TRBJ1-4; TRBD1 might be the D (5 bases). This CDR3 comprises 13 residues. V dropped 4 bases and J dropped 13 bases, with 16 bases sitting between them. Germline lookup yields CDR1 LGHDT and CDR2 YNNKEL (reference sequence). CDR3 protein: CASSRIGAGILFF. CDR3 nucleotide sequence: TGTGCCAGCAGCCGGATCGGGGCGGGTATACTGTTTTTT.

The gene calls are TRBV9 and TRBJ2-1; D perhaps matches TRBD2 (5 bases). CDR3 length equals 14 residues. CDR1 and CDR2 (germline): SGDLS, YYNGEE. Trimming pared 6 bases from V and 4 bases from J, leaving 14 bases between. CDR3 sequence reads: CASTPGRFYNEQFF. CDR3 in DNA: TGTGCCAGCACTCCGGGGAGATTTTACAATGAGCAGTTCTTC. The full variable domain, rest sourced from reference TRBV9 and TRBJ2-1, is DSGVTQTPKHLITATGQRVTLRCSPRSGDLSVYWYQQSLDQGLQFLIQYYNGEERAKGNILERFSAQQFPDLHSELNLSSLELGDSALYFCASTPGRFYNEQFFGPGTRLTVL.

The V gene is TRBV7-9, the J gene TRBJ2-7; D could derive from TRBD1 or TRBD2 (5 bases each). V lost 3 bases and J lost 10, with 25 bases in between. The CDR3 is 16 amino acids. Germline V lookup: CDR1 SEHNR, CDR2 FQNEAQ (reference sequence). CDR3 loop: CASSFQTGLSGSTQYF. CDR3 nucleotides: TGTGCCAGCAGCTTTCAAACGGGGCTATCCGGCAGCACCCAGTACTTC.

The rearrangement uses TRBV21-1 and TRBJ1-5; TRBD1 is the table's D call and was not checked against the DNA. TRBV21-1 is classified as a pseudogene. CDR3 length: 16 amino acids. The CDR3 nucleotides are TGTGCCAGCAGCACGCGACAGGGGGCTAGCAATCAGCCCCAGCATTTT. It is translated as CASSTRQGASNQPQHF.

At least ten counts were recorded for this clonotype. The chain carries TRBV6-6 and TRBJ2-7; TRBD2 might be the D (6 bases). The germline V gene encodes CDR1 MNHNY and CDR2 SVGAGI (reference sequence). Trimming left V 6 bases short and J 2 bases short, with 11 bases between. The CDR3 covers 13 residues. In DNA form, the CDR3 reads TGTGCCAGCAGGGGGGGTCTCCCCTACGAGCAGTACTTC. This gives the protein CASRGGLPYEQYF.

This clonotype was found once. The rearrangement links TRBV5-6 to TRBJ2-3; no definite D call. The CDR3 has 12 residues. The V gene lost 4 bases and the J gene lost 7 bases, with 10 bases spanning the gap. Germline values: CDR1 SGHDT, CDR2 YYEEEE. The DNA of the CDR3 is TGTGCCAGCAGCGCCAATGGGTATACGCAGTATTTT. It specifies CASSANGYTQYF.

This chain links TRBV19 with TRBJ1-2; unclear D gene. From germline, CDR1 is LNHDA and CDR2 SQIVND (reference sequence). The CDR3 runs to 13 residues. The V gene lost 5 bases and the J gene lost 5 bases, with 12 bases spanning the gap. The CDR3 loop is CASSEGRPYGYTF. The CDR3 DNA is TGTGCCAGTAGTGAGGGCAGGCCGTATGGCTACACCTTC.

This clonotype was counted a few times. The chain has TRBV7-2 and TRBJ1-4; 8 nucleotides line up with TRBD1. The CDR3 covers 15 residues. With 4 bases clipped from V and 0 bases from J, the junction kept 1 base outside the gene matches. Germline CDR1 reads SGHTA; CDR2 reads FQGNSA. The CDR3 here is CASSSQGATNEKLFF. For the CDR3, the DNA is TGTGCCAGCAGCTCACAGGGGGCAACTAATGAAAAACTGTTTTTT.

This chain uses TRBV7-9 with TRBJ2-3; 11 nucleotides agree with TRBD2. The CDR3 runs to 16 residues. The germline V gene has CDR1 SEHNR and CDR2 FQNEAQ (reference sequence). Trimming removed 5 bases from V and 3 bases from J; junction bases left unmatched: 7. The CDR3 sequence: CASSQSTSGATDTQYF. In DNA, the CDR3 is TGTGCCAGCAGCCAATCGACTAGCGGGGCTACAGATACGCAGTATTTT.

The chain carries TRBV29-1 and TRBJ1-2; D remains unclear. CDR3 length: 12 residues. V lost 1 base and J lost 7, with 10 bases in between. The germline CDR1 and CDR2 sequences are SQVTM and ANQGSEA. The DNA for the CDR3 is TGCAGCGTTGAAGGGGGAAACGGTGGCTACACCTTC. Protein: CSVEGGNGGYTF. The full variable domain, rest sourced from reference TRBV29-1 and TRBJ1-2, is SAVISQKPSRDICQRGTSLTIQCQVDSQVTMMFWYRQQPGQSLTLIATANQGSEATYESGFVIDKFPISRPNLTFSTLTVSNMSPEDSSIYLCSVEGGNGGYTFGSGTRLTVV.

This chain links TRBV7-3 with TRBJ2-3; 14 bases are shared with TRBD2. CDR1 and CDR2 from the germline V gene are SGHTA and FQGTGA. V lost 1 base, J lost 6 bases, and 3 bases stayed unmatched. The CDR3 contains 16 residues. The CDR3 DNA is TGTGCCAGCAGCTTAAGGACTAGCGGGGGGAGGGATACGCAGTATTTT. Protein sequence: CASSLRTSGGRDTQYF.

This clonotype was counted a single time. The chain has TRBV9 and TRBJ1-2; D call uncertain. Trimming stripped 3 bases from V and 1 base from J, with 7 bases between. There are 13 residues in the CDR3. In germline, CDR1 is SGDLS, CDR2 YYNGEE. DNA for the CDR3: TGTGCCAGCAGCGGAACTAATAACTATGGCTACACCTTC. This sequence encodes CASSGTNNYGYTF.

V usage is TRBV12-3 or TRBV12-4 and J usage is TRBJ1-2; D perhaps matches TRBD1 (6 bases). The CDR3 contains 11 residues. V was cut by 4 bases and J by 7 bases, with 7 bases left in between. In DNA, the CDR3 is TGTGCCAGCAGTTCCAGGGGTGGCTACACCTTC. Amino acid sequence: CASSSRGGYTF.

The chain carries TRBV7-6 and TRBJ2-3; D perhaps matches TRBD2 (5 bases). V was clipped by 7 bases and J by 6 bases, with 14 bases between them. The CDR3 is made up of 13 amino acids. CDR1 and CDR2 from the germline V gene are SGHVS and FNYEAQ. The CDR3 region is CASNSREGDTQYF. The CDR3 nucleotides are TGTGCCAGCAACTCGAGGGAAGGCGATACGCAGTATTTT.

V is TRBV5-4 and J is TRBJ1-2; perhaps TRBD1 as D (5 bases). CDR3 size: 14 residues. Germline assignment: CDR1 SGHNT and CDR2 YYREEE (reference sequence). With 7 bases removed from V and 3 bases from J, the gap between germline ends came to 16 bases. Here the CDR3 DNA reads TGTGCCAGCGGCGGGAGTGCGGGACACTATGGCTACACCTTC. As protein: CASGGSAGHYGYTF.

This clonotype turned up a few times. The genes are TRBV12-3 or TRBV12-4 and TRBJ2-7, with D unresolved. CDR3 length equals 12 residues. Trimming stripped 4 bases from V and 6 bases from J, with 10 bases between. CDR3 coding DNA: TGTGCCAGCAGTTCCCAAATCGTCGAGCAGTACTTC. Protein sequence: CASSSQIVEQYF.

This rearrangement joins TRBV20-1 to TRBJ1-2; D not resolved. The CDR3 spans 13 residues. CDR1 DFQATT and CDR2 SNEGSKA come from the germline V gene (reference sequence). Trimming pared 5 bases from V and 3 bases from J, leaving 13 bases between. The CDR3 DNA reads as TGCAGTGCTTTGGGCCGACGGTACTATGGCTACACCTTC. It encodes CSALGRRYYGYTF.

The sample holds a few counts of this clonotype. The rearrangement links TRBV7-9 to TRBJ2-5, with D maybe TRBD1 (6 bases). The V and J ends lost 5 bases and 2 bases respectively, with 9 bases between them. The CDR3 length is 13 residues. Germline V gene sequence: CDR1 SEHNR, CDR2 FQNEAQ (reference sequence). CDR3 region: CASSIQGQETQYF. The CDR3 coding sequence is TGTGCCAGCAGCATACAGGGTCAAGAGACCCAGTACTTC.

The chain has TRBV9 and TRBJ2-1; 10 positions match TRBD2. With 3 bases clipped from V and 6 bases from J, the junction kept 12 bases outside the gene matches. Looked up from germline, CDR1 is SGDLS and CDR2 is YYNGEE. The CDR3 runs 17 residues. The CDR3 region has the DNA TGTGCCAGCAGCGAATCCCGTCTAGGACTAGCGGTCAATGAGCAGTTCTTC. It translates to CASSESRLGLAVNEQFF.

Of note for this clonotype: Germline and junction disagree at one end, which may indicate a read error. The chain links TRBV28 to TRBJ2-5; maybe TRBD1 (8 bases). The DNA matches TRBJ2-7 better at its end, which makes the J call doubtful. Germline assignment: CDR1 MDHEN and CDR2 SYDVKM. There are 14 residues in the CDR3. CDR3 nucleotide sequence: TGTACCAGCAGTACAACAGGGGGGGGCTACGAGCAGTACTTC. Its protein is CTSSTTGGGYEQYF.

The rearrangement links TRBV7-6 to TRBJ2-6, with D perhaps matching TRBD1 or TRBD2 (5 bases each). Germline CDR1 SGHVS, CDR2 FNYEAQ. The ends were cut back, 2 bases at V and 5 bases at J, with 19 bases in the middle. The CDR3 spans 18 residues. This CDR3 reads CASSLRQGRFSWANVLTF. The CDR3 DNA follows: TGTGCCAGCAGCTTAAGGCAGGGACGGTTTTCCTGGGCCAACGTCCTGACTTTC.

This clonotype has more than one count but fewer than ten. Since a much larger clone is just one base distant, this may be a read error. V and J are TRBV29-1 and TRBJ2-1, with 8 bases lining up with TRBD1. With V trimmed by 6 bases and J by 0 bases, 7 bases remained unmatched. The germline V gene has CDR1 SQVTM and CDR2 ANQGSEA. This CDR3 comprises 15 residues. The CDR3 DNA is TGCAGCGTAGAACAGGGGGAAGACTCCTACAATGAGCAGTTCTTC. Residues: CSVEQGEDSYNEQFF.

V and J are TRBV20-1 and TRBJ2-1, with 10 bases lining up with TRBD2. Trimming cost V 3 bases and J 6 bases; bases outside gene matches: 2. The CDR3 has 13 residues. CDR1 is DFQATT, CDR2 SNEGSKA, per germline (reference sequence). The CDR3 spells CSASSGGANEQFF. The CDR3 DNA is TGCAGTGCTAGCAGCGGGGGGGCCAATGAGCAGTTCTTC.

V and J are TRBV20-1 and TRBJ1-2, with 8 bases matching TRBD1. The CDR3 extends over 12 amino acids. Germline values: CDR1 DFQATT, CDR2 SNEGSKA (reference sequence). V dropped 3 bases and J dropped 7; count of bases not matched to a gene: 4. CDR3 bases: TGCAGTGCTAGGACGACAGGGGTTGGCTACACCTTC. Translation gives CSARTTGVGYTF.

This chain links TRBV6-2 or TRBV6-3 with TRBJ2-3; D perhaps matches TRBD1 (6 bases). The CDR3 is made up of 16 amino acids. The V gene's germline CDR1 is MNHEY and CDR2 SVGEGT. Between the trimmed V and J ends, which lost 2 bases and 4 bases, there was a span of 16 bases. The CDR3 coding sequence is TGTGCCAGCAGTTACGCCCTCTCAGGGGTTCCAGATACGCAGTATTTT. It is translated as CASSYALSGVPDTQYF.